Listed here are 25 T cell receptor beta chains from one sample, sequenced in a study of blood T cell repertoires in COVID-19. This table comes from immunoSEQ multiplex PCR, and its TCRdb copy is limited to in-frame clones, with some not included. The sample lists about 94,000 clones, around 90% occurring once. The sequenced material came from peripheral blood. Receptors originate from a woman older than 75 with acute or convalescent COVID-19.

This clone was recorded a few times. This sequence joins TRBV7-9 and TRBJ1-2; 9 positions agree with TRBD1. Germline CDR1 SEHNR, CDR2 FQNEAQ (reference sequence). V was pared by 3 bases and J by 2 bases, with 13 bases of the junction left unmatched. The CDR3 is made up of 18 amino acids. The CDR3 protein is CASSLSGTGKGENYGYTF. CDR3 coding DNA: TGTGCCAGCAGCTTGTCCGGGACAGGGAAGGGAGAAAACTATGGCTACACCTTC.

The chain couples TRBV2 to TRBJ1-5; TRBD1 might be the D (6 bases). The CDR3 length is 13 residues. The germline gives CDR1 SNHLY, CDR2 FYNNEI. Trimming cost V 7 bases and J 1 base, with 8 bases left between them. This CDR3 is CASTGTSNQPQHF. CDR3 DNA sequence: TGTGCCAGCACGGGGACAAGCAATCAGCCCCAGCATTTT.

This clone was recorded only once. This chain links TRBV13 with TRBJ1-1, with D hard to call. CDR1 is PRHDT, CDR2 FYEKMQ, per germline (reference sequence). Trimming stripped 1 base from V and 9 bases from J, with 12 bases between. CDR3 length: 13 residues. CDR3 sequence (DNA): TGTGCCAGCAGCTTAGAAGAGGGAACCCAAGCTTTCTTT. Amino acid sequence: CASSLEEGTQAFF.

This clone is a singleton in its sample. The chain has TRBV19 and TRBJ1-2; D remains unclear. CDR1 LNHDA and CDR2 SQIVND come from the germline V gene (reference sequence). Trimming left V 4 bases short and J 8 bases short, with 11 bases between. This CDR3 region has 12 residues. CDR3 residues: CASSTRQAGYTF. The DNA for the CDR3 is TGTGCCAGTAGTACCCGCCAGGCGGGCTACACCTTC.

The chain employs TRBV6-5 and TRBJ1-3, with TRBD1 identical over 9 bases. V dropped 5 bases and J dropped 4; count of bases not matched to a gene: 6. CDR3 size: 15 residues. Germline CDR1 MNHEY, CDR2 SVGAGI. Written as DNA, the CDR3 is TGTGCCAGCAGTAGACTTGGGACAGGGGGAAACACCATATATTTT. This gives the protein CASSRLGTGGNTIYF.

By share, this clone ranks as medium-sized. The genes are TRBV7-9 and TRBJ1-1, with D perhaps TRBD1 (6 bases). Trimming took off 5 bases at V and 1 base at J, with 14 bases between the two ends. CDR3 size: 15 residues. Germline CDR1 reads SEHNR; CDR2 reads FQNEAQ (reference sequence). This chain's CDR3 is CASSRVMDRNTEAFF. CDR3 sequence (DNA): TGTGCCAGCAGCCGAGTTATGGACAGGAACACTGAAGCTTTCTTT.

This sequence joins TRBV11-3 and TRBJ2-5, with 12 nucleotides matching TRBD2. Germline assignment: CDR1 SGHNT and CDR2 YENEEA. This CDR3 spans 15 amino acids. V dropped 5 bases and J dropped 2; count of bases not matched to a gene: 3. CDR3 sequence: CASSRGLAGQETQYF. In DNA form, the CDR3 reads TGTGCCAGCAGCCGAGGACTAGCGGGGCAAGAGACCCAGTACTTC.

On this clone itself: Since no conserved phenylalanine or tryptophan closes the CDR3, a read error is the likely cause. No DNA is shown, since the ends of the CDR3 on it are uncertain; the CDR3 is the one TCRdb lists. Here the CDR3 reads CASSVGDRLGI. This chain uses TRBV2 with TRBJ1-4; TRBD1 is the table's D call, not checked against the DNA. Germline lookup yields CDR1 SNHLY and CDR2 FYNNEI. With termini counted, the CDR3 has 11 amino acids.

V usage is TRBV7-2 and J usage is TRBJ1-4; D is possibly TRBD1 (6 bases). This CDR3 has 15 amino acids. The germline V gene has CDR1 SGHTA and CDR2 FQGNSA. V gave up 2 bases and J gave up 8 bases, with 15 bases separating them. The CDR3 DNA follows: TGTGCCAGCAGCTTACGTCTAGGGGGAGTCGAAAAACTGTTTTTT. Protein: CASSLRLGGVEKLFF. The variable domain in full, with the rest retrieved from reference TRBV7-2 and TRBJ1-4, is GAGVSQSPSNKVTEKGKDVELRCDPISGHTALYWYRQSLGQGLEFLIYFQGNSAPDKSGLPSDRFSAERTGGSVSTLTIQRTQQEDSAVYLCASSLRLGGVEKLFFGSGTQLSVL.

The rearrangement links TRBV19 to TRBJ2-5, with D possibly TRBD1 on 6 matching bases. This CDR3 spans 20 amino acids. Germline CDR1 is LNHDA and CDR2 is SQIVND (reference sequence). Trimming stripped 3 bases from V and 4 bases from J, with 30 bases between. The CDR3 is CASSIRSLPGTPNPAETQYF. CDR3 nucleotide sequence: TGTGCCAGTAGTATCAGGTCCCTACCCGGGACACCAAATCCGGCAGAGACCCAGTACTTC.

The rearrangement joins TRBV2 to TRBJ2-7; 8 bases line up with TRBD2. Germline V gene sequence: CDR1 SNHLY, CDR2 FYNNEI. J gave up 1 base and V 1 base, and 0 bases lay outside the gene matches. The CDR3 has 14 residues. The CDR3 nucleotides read TGTGCCAGCAGTGAAGAGCGGGGGTCCTACGAGCAGTACTTC. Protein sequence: CASSEERGSYEQYF. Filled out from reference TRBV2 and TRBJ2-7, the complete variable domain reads EPEVTQTPSHQVTQMGQEVILRCVPISNHLYFYWYRQILGQKVEFLVSFYNNEISEKSEIFDDQFSVERPDGSNFTLKIRSTKLEDSAMYFCASSEERGSYEQYFGPGTRLTVT.

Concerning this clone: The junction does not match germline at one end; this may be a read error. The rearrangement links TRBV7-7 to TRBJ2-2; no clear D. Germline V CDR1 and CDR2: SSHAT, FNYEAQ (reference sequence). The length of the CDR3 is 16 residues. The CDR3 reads CASSLNPVLNTGELFF. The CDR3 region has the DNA TGTGCTAGCAGCTTAAATCCTGTCCTAAACACCGGGGAGCTGTTTTTT.

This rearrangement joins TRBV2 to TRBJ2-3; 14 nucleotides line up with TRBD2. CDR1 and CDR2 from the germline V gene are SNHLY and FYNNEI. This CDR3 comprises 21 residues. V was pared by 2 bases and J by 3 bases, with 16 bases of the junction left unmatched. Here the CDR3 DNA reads TGTGCCAGCAGTGAAAAGCGTGGGACTAGCGGGAGAAGAGGTTGGACAGATACGCAGTATTTT. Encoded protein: CASSEKRGTSGRRGWTDTQYF.

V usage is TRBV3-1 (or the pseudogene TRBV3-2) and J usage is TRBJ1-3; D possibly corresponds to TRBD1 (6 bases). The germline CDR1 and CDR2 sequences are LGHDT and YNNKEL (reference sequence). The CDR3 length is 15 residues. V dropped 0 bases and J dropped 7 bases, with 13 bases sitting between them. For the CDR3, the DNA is TGTGCCAGCAGCCAAGATGGGGGCCCAGGCAACACCATATATTTT. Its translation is CASSQDGGPGNTIYF.

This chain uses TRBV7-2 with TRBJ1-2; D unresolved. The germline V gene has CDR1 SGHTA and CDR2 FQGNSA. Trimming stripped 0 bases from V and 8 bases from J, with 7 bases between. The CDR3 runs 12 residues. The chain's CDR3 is CASSLALSGYTF. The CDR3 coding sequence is TGTGCCAGCAGCTTAGCATTAAGCGGCTACACCTTC. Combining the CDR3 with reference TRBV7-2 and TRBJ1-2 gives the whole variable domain GAGVSQSPSNKVTEKGKDVELRCDPISGHTALYWYRQSLGQGLEFLIYFQGNSAPDKSGLPSDRFSAERTGGSVSTLTIQRTQQEDSAVYLCASSLALSGYTFGSGTRLTVV.

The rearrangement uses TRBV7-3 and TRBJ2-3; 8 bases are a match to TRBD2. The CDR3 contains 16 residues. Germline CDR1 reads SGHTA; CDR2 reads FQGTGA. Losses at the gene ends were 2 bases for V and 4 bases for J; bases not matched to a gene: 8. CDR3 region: CASSLQSGGRADTQYF. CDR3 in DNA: TGTGCCAGCAGCTTACAGAGCGGGGGCCGAGCAGATACGCAGTATTTT.

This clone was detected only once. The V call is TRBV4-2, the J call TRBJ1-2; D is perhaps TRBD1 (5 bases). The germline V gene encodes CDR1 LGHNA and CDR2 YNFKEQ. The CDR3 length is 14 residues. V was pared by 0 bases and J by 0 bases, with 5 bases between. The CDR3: CASSQEGANYGYTF. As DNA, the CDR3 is TGTGCCAGCAGCCAAGAAGGGGCTAACTATGGCTACACCTTC.

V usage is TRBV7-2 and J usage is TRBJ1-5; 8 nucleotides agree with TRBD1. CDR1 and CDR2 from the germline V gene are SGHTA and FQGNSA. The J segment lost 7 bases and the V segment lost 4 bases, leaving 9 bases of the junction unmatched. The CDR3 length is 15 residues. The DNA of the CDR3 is TGTGCCAGCAGCTCTCGGACAGGGCAAGGGCAGCCCCAGCATTTT. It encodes CASSSRTGQGQPQHF.

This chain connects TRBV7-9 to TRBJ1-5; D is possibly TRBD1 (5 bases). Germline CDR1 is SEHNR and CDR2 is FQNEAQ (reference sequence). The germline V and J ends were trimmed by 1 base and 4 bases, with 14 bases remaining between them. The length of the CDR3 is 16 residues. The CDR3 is CASSLVSPRENQPQHF. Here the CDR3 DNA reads TGTGCCAGCAGCTTAGTGTCCCCCAGGGAAAATCAGCCCCAGCATTTT.

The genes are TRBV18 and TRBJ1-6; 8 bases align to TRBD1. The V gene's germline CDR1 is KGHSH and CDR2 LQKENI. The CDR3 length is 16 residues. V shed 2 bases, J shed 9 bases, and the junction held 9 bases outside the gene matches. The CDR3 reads CASSPTDRAQGSPLHF. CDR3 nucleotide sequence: TGTGCCAGCTCACCAACGGACAGGGCACAAGGTTCACCCCTCCACTTT.

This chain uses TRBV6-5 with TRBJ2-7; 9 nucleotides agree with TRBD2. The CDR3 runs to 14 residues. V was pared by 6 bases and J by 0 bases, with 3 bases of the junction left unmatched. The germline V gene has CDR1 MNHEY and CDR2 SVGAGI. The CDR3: CASRIAGASYEQYF. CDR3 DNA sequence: TGTGCCAGCAGAATAGCGGGAGCCTCCTACGAGCAGTACTTC.

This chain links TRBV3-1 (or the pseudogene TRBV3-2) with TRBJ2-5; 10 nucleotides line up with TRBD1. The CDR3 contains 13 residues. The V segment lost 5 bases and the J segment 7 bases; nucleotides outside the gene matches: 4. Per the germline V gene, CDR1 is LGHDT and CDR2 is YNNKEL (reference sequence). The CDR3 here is CASSEGQGLTQYF. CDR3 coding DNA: TGTGCCAGCAGCGAGGGACAGGGGTTGACCCAGTACTTC.

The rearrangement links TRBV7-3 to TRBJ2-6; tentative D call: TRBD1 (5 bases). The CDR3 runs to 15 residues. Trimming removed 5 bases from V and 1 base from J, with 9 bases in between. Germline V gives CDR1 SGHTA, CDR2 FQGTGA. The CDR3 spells CASSMQGSGANVLTF. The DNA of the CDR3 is TGTGCCAGCAGCATGCAGGGTTCTGGGGCCAACGTCCTGACTTTC.

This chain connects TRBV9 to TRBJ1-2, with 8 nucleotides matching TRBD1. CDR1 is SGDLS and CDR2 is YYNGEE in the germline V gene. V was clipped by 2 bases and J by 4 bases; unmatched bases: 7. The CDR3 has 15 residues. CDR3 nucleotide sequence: TGTGCCAGCAGCGTGCTCGGGACAGGCGCCTATGGCTACACCTTC. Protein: CASSVLGTGAYGYTF. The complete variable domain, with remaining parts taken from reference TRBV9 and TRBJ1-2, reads DSGVTQTPKHLITATGQRVTLRCSPRSGDLSVYWYQQSLDQGLQFLIQYYNGEERAKGNILERFSAQQFPDLHSELNLSSLELGDSALYFCASSVLGTGAYGYTFGSGTRLTVV.

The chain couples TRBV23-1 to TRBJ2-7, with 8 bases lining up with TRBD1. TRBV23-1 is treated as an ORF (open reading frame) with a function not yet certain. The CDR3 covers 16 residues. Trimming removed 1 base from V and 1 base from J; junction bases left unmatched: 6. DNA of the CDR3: TGCGCCAGCAGTCAATTCGCGACAGGGGATTCCTACGAGCAGTACTTC. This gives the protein CASSQFATGDSYEQYF.